This T cell receptor beta chain was identified in a study of blood T cell repertoires in COVID-19 (TCRdb year 2020). Regarding the study in general: The collaborator samples originated in the United States, Italy and Spain and spanned the acute and convalescent phases of COVID-19. The prospective study material was composed of cDNA or gDNA derived from T cells, B-cell-depleted T cells, or PBMCs. Subjects who had been exposed to COVID-19, were actively infected with it, or had recovered from it provided the deeply sampled blood TCRbeta repertoires that made up the dataset. A freely available public database, intended as a resource for researchers studying the immune response to SARS-CoV-2, is where the repertoires were released. Samples came from the ongoing ImmuneRACE study (first 160 participants) plus 1,254 subjects from 6 global collaborators. The sample metadata nearly always contained a de-identified subject ID, COVID-19 status, age in years and sex. Where available, HLA class I and class II types were taken from metadata supplied by the sample provider and were not determined by assay-based typing.

The collaborating institutions used their own protocols to collect whole blood in K2EDTA tubes. For TCRbeta analysis, collaborators shipped samples in one of three forms: frozen whole blood, isolated PBMCs, or DNA extracted from either of those sample types. TCRbeta CDR3 regions were amplified from genomic DNA using the immunoSEQ Assay, a bias-controlled multiplex PCR. The original pipeline was this. The number of nucleated cells in each sample was estimated by amplification of reference gene primers within the assay. Sequence reads were collapsed and filtered to measure the absolute abundance of every unique TCRbeta CDR3 rearrangement. For each sample, productive Simpson clonality was calculated as the square root of Simpson's diversity index across productive rearrangements. Entries here come from immuneACCESS through TCRdb and include only in-frame sequences with V and J called. Some clones fail to appear in such tables; in the studies checked, an unresolved V gene covers under half of the shortfall, and the cause of the remainder is unknown. V, J and clone size are taken as reported in that table, and D and trimming were inferred from the DNA itself. This sample gives about 200,000 clones in total; more than 75% of them show up just once. 3% to 3.5% of the sample goes to the ten largest clones.

From V the trimming removes 7 bases and from J it removes 3 bases, while the gene matches leave 8 bases of the junction unaccounted for. Reading from cysteine to phenylalanine, the CDR3 counts 16 amino acids. Only the CDR3 part of the read is kept: 48 bases, read in frame from the first base. The germline V gene specifies WSHSY as CDR1 and SAAADI as CDR2. Study-level results and caveats: Clinical and demographic metadata were provided uncurated, with the amount varying by source and participant.

A remark on this clone: Its antigen is currently not known. Base qualities were left out, and no much larger clone turns up one base away.

Source material: peripheral blood. This TCR came from a man aged 55-75 years with acute or convalescent COVID-19. The chain employs TRBV10-2 and TRBJ2-7, with 14 middle bases fitting TRBD2. Read as DNA, the sequence is TGCGCCAGCAAAGAGGGACTAGCGGGGGCCCGCTACGAGCAGTACTTC. This gives the protein CASKEGLAGARYEQYF.